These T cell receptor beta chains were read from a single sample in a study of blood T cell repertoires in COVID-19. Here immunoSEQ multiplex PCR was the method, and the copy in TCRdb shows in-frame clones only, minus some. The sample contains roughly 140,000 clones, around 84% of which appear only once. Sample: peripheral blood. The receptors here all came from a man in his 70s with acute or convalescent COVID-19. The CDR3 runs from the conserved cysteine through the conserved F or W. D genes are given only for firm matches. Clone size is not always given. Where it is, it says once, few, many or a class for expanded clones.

CDR3 DNA: TGTGCCAGCAGCTTAGCTTCGGGGCAGACAGGGGTAGCTTTCTTT
CDR3 protein: CASSLASGQTGVAFF
V gene: TRBV7-9
D gene: TRBD1
J gene: TRBJ1-1
clone size: once
CDR3 length: 15

CDR3 DNA: TGCGCCAGCAGCTTCGAGGGCGCGACCACTGAAGCTTTCTTT
CDR3 protein: CASSFEGATTEAFF
V gene: TRBV5-1
D gene: -
J gene: TRBJ1-1
clone size: -
CDR3 length: 14

CDR3 DNA: TGTGCCAGCAGCTTAGCGACGGGAGGGCCATTCAATACGCAGTATTTT
CDR3 protein: CASSLATGGPFNTQYF
V gene: TRBV7-8
D gene: TRBD2
J gene: TRBJ2-3
clone size: -
CDR3 length: 16

CDR3 DNA: TGTGCCAGCAGTTACTCCGGGGGTAGCAATCAGCCCCAGCATTTT
CDR3 protein: CASSYSGGSNQPQHF
V gene: TRBV6-5
D gene: -
J gene: TRBJ1-5
clone size: -
CDR3 length: 15

CDR3 DNA: TGTGCCAGTAGTAAGACAGACGCTGATGAAAAACTGTTTTTT
CDR3 protein: CASSKTDADEKLFF
V gene: TRBV19
D gene: -
J gene: TRBJ1-4
clone size: -
CDR3 length: 14

CDR3 DNA: TGTGCCAGCAGCCCGGGGGGCAATCAGCCCCAGCATTTT
CDR3 protein: CASSPGGNQPQHF
V gene: TRBV11-2
D gene: -
J gene: TRBJ1-5
clone size: -
CDR3 length: 13

CDR3 DNA: TGTGCCAGCAGCTTGGGGGGACAGGGGTTCGGCTACACCTTC
CDR3 protein: CASSLGGQGFGYTF
V gene: TRBV5-4
D gene: TRBD1
J gene: TRBJ1-2
clone size: -
CDR3 length: 14

CDR3 DNA: TGTGCCAGCAGCTTAGTACAGAGCAATCAGCCCCAGCATTTT
CDR3 protein: CASSLVQSNQPQHF
V gene: TRBV7-8
D gene: -
J gene: TRBJ1-5
clone size: -
CDR3 length: 14

CDR3 DNA: TGCGCCAGCAGCTGGGGACAGGGGGCCGAGACCCAGTACTTC
CDR3 protein: CASSWGQGAETQYF
V gene: TRBV5-1
D gene: TRBD1
J gene: TRBJ2-5
clone size: -
CDR3 length: 14

CDR3 DNA: TGTGCCAGCCGTTCCCAGGGGAGACGCGAGCAGTACTTC
CDR3 protein: CASRSQGRREQYF
V gene: TRBV6-5
D gene: -
J gene: TRBJ2-7
clone size: -
CDR3 length: 13

CDR3 DNA: TGCGCCAGCAGCTTGGCGAGGCCCACAGATACGCAGTATTTT
CDR3 protein: CASSLARPTDTQYF
V gene: TRBV5-1
D gene: -
J gene: TRBJ2-3
clone size: -
CDR3 length: 14

CDR3 DNA: TGTGCTAGTGGTCGGGACTGGCAGCAGCAGTTCTTC
CDR3 protein: CASGRDWQQQFF
V gene: TRBV12-5
D gene: -
J gene: TRBJ2-1
clone size: -
CDR3 length: 12

CDR3 DNA: TGTGCCAGCAGCCATCAACTCCAAGAGACCCAGTACTTC
CDR3 protein: CASSHQLQETQYF
V gene: TRBV5-4
D gene: -
J gene: TRBJ2-5
clone size: -
CDR3 length: 13

CDR3 DNA: TGTGCCAGCAGTTTGAAGGAGAGGGACACTTATAATTCACCCCTCCACTTT
CDR3 protein: CASSLKERDTYNSPLHF
V gene: TRBV28
D gene: -
J gene: TRBJ1-6
clone size: -
CDR3 length: 17

CDR3 DNA: TGTGCCAGCAGCCGCGGGACCCATGAAAAACTGTTTTTT
CDR3 protein: CASSRGTHEKLFF
V gene: TRBV7-9
D gene: -
J gene: TRBJ1-4
clone size: -
CDR3 length: 13

CDR3 DNA: TGTGCCAGCAGCTTAGGGACTAGCGGGGGTGGAGATACGCAGTATTTT
CDR3 protein: CASSLGTSGGGDTQYF
V gene: TRBV5-4
D gene: TRBD2
J gene: TRBJ2-3
clone size: once
CDR3 length: 16

CDR3 DNA: TGTGCCAGCAGCTTAGTGAAAGCGGACTACAATGAGCAGTTCTTC
CDR3 protein: CASSLVKADYNEQFF
V gene: TRBV7-3
D gene: -
J gene: TRBJ2-1
clone size: few
CDR3 length: 15

CDR3 DNA: TGTGCCAGCAGCCCCTCCGGGACAGGGTTCTCTGGGGCCAACGTCCTGACTTTC
CDR3 protein: CASSPSGTGFSGANVLTF
V gene: TRBV3-1/TRBV3-2
D gene: TRBD1
J gene: TRBJ2-6
clone size: -
CDR3 length: 18

CDR3 DNA: TGTGCCAGCAAACCGACAGGGCCAGAGACCCAGTACTTC
CDR3 protein: CASKPTGPETQYF
V gene: TRBV12-3/TRBV12-4
D gene: TRBD1
J gene: TRBJ2-5
clone size: -
CDR3 length: 13

CDR3 DNA: TGTGCCAGCAGCGTAGGTGTCGGGACTCCCCAAGAGACCCAGTACTTC
CDR3 protein: CASSVGVGTPQETQYF
V gene: TRBV9
D gene: -
J gene: TRBJ2-5
clone size: -
CDR3 length: 16

CDR3 DNA: TGTGCCAGCAGCCGTGGGACAGGGGGCACCGGGGAGCTGTTTTTT
CDR3 protein: CASSRGTGGTGELFF
V gene: TRBV7-3
D gene: TRBD1
J gene: TRBJ2-2
clone size: -
CDR3 length: 15

CDR3 DNA: TGTGCCAGCAGGAAAACTCCTCTAACGGGGGGCCTCAGAGGTGAGCAGTTCTTC
CDR3 protein: CASRKTPLTGGLRGEQFF
V gene: TRBV27
D gene: -
J gene: TRBJ2-1
clone size: -
CDR3 length: 18